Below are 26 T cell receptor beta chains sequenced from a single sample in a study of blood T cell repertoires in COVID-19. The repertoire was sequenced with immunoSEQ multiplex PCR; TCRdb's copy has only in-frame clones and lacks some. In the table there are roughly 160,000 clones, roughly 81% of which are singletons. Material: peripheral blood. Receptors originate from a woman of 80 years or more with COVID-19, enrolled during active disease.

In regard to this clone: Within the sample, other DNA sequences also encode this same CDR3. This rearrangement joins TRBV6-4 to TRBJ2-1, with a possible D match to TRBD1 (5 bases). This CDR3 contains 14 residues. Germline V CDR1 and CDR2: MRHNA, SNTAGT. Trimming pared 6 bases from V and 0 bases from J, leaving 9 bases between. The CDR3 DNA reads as TGTGCCAGCAGACGAGACAGCTCCTACAATGAGCAGTTCTTC. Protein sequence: CASRRDSSYNEQFF.

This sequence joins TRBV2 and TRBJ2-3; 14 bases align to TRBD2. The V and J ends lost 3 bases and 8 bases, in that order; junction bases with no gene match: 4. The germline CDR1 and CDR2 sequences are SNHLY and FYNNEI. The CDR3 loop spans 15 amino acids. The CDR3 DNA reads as TGTGCCAGCAGTGAGGGACTAGCGGGGGCAGGTACGCAGTATTTT. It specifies CASSEGLAGAGTQYF.

This CDR3 is CASSRRGGVILETQYF. CDR3 in DNA: TGTGCCAGCAGTCGAAGGGGGGGAGTAATATTAGAGACCCAGTACTTC. This chain joins TRBV7-6 and TRBJ2-5; the D gene is possibly TRBD2 (7 bases). CDR1 and CDR2 from the germline V gene are SGHVS and FNYEAQ. V lost 6 bases and J lost 4, with 21 bases in between. This CDR3 is built from 16 residues.

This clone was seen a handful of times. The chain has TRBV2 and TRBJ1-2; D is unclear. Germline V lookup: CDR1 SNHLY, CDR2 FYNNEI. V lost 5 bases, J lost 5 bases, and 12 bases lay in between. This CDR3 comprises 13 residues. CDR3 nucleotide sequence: TGTGCCAGCAGTCAAGGAGCGCAGTATGGCTACACCTTC. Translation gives CASSQGAQYGYTF.

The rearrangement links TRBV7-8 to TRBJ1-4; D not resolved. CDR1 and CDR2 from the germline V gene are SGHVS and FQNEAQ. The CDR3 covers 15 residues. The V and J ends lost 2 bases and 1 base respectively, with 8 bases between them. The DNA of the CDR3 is TGTGCCAGCAGCTTACAGGTGGTAACTAATGAAAAACTGTTTTTT. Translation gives CASSLQVVTNEKLFF.

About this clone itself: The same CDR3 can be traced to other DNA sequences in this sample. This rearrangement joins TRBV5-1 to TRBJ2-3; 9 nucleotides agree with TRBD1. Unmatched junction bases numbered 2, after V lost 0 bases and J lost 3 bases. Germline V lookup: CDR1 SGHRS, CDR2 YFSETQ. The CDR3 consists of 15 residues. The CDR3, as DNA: TGCGCCAGCAGCTTGGCCGGACAGGGGACAGATACGCAGTATTTT. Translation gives CASSLAGQGTDTQYF.

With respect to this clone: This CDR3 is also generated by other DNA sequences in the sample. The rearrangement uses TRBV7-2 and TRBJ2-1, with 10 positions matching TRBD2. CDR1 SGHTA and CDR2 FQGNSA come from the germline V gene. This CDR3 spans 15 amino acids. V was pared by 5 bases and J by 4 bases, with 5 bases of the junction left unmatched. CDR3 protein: CASSPSGGFYNEQFF. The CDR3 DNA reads TGTGCCAGCAGCCCTAGCGGGGGATTTTACAATGAGCAGTTCTTC.

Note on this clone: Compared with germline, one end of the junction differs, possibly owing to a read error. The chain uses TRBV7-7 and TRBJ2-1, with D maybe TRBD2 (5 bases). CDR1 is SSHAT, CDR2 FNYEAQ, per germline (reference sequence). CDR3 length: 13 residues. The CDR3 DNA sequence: TGTGCTAGCAGCTTATGGCGGGCGGATGAGCAGTTCTTC. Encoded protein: CASSLWRADEQFF.

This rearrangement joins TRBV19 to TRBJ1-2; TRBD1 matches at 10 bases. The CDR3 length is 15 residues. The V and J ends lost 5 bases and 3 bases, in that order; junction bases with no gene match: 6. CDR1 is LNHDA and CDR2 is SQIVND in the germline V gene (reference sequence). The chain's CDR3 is CASSSGDRGDYGYTF. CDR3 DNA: TGTGCCAGTAGTTCTGGGGACAGGGGTGACTATGGCTACACCTTC. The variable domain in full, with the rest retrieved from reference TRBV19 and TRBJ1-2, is DGGITQSPKYLFRKEGQNVTLSCEQNLNHDAMYWYRQDPGQGLRLIYYSQIVNDFQKGDIAEGYSVSREKKESFPLTVTSAQKNPTAFYLCASSSGDRGDYGYTFGSGTRLTVV.

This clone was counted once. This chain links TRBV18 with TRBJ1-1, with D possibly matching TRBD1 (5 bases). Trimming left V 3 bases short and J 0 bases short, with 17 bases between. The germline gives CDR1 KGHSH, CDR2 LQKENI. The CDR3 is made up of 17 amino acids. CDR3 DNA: TGTGCCAGCTCACCTTTTGGGAAAGGGGCCATGAACACTGAAGCTTTCTTT. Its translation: CASSPFGKGAMNTEAFF.

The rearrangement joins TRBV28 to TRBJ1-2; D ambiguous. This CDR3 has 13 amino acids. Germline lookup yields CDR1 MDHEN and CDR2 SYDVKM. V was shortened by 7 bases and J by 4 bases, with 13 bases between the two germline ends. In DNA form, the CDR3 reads TGTGCCAGCACCAACCGAGAACCCTATGGCTACACCTTC. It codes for CASTNREPYGYTF.

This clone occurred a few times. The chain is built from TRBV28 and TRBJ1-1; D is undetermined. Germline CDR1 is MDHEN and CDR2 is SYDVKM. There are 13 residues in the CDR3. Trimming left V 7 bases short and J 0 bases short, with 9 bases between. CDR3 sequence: CASTTGVNTEAFF. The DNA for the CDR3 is TGTGCCAGCACCACGGGTGTGAACACTGAAGCTTTCTTT.

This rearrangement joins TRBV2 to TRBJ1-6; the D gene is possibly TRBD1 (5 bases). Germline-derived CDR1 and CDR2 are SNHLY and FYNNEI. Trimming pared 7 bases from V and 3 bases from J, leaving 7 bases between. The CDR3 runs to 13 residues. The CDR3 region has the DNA TGTGCCAGCATAGGGGACTATAATTCACCCCTCCACTTT. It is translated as CASIGDYNSPLHF.

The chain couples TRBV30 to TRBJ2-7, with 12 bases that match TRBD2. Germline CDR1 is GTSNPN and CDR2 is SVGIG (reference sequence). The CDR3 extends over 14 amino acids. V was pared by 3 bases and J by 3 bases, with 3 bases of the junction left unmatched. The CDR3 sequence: CAWRTSGGYYEQYF. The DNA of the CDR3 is TGTGCCTGGAGGACTAGCGGGGGTTACTACGAGCAGTACTTC.

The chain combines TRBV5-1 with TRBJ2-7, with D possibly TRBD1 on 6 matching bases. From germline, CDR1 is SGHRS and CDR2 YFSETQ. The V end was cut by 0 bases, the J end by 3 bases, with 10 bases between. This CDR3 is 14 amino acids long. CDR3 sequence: CASSLVGGNYEQYF. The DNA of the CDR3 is TGCGCCAGCAGCTTGGTAGGGGGAAACTACGAGCAGTACTTC.

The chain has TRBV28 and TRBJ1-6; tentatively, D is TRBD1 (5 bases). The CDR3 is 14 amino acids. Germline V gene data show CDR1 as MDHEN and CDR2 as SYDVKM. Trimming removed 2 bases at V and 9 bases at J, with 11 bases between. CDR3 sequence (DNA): TGTGCCAGCAGTTTACGGCAGGGAAGTTCACCCCTCCACTTT. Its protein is CASSLRQGSSPLHF.

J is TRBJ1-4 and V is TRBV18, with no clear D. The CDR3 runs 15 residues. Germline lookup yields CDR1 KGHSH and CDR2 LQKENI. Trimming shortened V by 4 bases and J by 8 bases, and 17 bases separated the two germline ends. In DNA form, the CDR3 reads TGTGCCAGCTCACTCTCGACCCGAGGAATGGAAAAACTGTTTTTT. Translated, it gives CASSLSTRGMEKLFF.

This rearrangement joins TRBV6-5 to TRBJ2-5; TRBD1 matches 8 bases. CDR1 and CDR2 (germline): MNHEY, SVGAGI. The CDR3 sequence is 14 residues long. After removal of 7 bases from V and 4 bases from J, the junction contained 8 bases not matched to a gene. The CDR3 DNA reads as TGTGCCAGCATCACTCAGGGGGCCGGAGAGACCCAGTACTTC. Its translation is CASITQGAGETQYF.

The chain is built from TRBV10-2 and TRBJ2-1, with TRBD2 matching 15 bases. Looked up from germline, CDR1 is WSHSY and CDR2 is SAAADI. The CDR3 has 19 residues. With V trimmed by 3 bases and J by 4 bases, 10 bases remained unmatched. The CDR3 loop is CASSETYGTSGRRYNEQFF. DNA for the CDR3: TGCGCCAGCAGTGAAACATACGGGACTAGCGGGAGGAGGTACAATGAGCAGTTCTTC.

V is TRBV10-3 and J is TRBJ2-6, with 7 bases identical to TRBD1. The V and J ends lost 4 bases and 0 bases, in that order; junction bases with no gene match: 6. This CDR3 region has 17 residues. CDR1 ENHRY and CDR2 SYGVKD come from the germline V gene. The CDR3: CAISGTGPNSGANVLTF. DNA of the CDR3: TGTGCCATCAGTGGGACAGGACCCAACTCTGGGGCCAACGTCCTGACTTTC.

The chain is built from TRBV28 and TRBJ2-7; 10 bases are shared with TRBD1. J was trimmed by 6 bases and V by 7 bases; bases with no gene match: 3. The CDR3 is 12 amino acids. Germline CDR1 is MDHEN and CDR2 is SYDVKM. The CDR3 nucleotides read TGTGCCAGCACGGGACAGGGGTTCGAGCAGTACTTC. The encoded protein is CASTGQGFEQYF.

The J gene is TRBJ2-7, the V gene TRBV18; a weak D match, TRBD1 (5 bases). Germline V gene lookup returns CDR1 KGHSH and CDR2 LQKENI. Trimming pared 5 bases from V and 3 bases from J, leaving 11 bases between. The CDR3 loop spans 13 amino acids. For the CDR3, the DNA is TGTGCCAGCTCATCAACAGGACGCTACGAGCAGTACTTC. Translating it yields CASSSTGRYEQYF.

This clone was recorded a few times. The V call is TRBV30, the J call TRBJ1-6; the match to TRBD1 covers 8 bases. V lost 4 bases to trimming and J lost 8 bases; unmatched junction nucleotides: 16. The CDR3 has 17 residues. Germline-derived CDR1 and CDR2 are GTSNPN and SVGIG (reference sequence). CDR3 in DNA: TGTGCCTGGAAGAAGTGGCAGGGGGCGATTGGCGATTCACCCCTCCACTTT. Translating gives CAWKKWQGAIGDSPLHF.

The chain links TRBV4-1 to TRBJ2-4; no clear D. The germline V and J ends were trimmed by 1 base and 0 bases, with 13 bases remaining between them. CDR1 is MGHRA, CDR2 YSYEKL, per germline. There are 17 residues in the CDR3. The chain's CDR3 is CASSQAAGLLAKNIQYF. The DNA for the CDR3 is TGCGCCAGCAGCCAAGCGGCAGGCCTGCTAGCCAAAAACATTCAGTACTTC.

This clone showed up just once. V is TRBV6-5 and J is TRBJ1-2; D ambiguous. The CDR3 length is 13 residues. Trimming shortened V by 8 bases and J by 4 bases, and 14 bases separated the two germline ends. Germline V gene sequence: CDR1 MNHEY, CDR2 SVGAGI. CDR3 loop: CASRRRPAYGYTF. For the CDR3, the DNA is TGTGCCAGCCGACGGCGGCCAGCCTATGGCTACACCTTC.

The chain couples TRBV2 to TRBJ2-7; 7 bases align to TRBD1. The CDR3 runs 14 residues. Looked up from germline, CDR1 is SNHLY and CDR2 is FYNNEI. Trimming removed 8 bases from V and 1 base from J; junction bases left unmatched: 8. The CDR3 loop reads CASQRGTESYEQYF. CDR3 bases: TGTGCCAGCCAACGAGGGACAGAGTCCTACGAGCAGTACTTC.